These 32 T cell receptor beta chains came from one sample sequenced in a study of technical replicates of blood from a few donors. Libraries were prepared by immunoSEQ multiplex PCR; TCRdb keeps only in-frame clonotypes and omits some of them. The repertoire holds roughly 45,000 clones, 92% seen once, with around 3.9% in the top ten. Source material: PBMCs. These receptors were collected from a human donor in good health. Some clones in this sample may be carry-over from other donors' samples.

The gene calls are TRBV4-1 and TRBJ1-5; 10 bases align to TRBD1. The junction had 3 bases not matched to a gene; V was cut back by 3 bases and J by 1 base. Germline V CDR1 and CDR2: MGHRA, YSYEKL. The CDR3 contains 16 residues. The CDR3 DNA sequence: TGCGCCAGCAGCCAGGGGACAGGGGCGAGCAATCAGCCCCAGCATTTT. Its protein is CASSQGTGASNQPQHF.

The J gene is TRBJ2-1, the V gene TRBV13, with unresolved D. The CDR3 consists of 14 residues. Trimming left V 5 bases short and J 4 bases short, with 12 bases between. CDR1 and CDR2 (germline): PRHDT, FYEKMQ (reference sequence). The CDR3 is CASSRLTSYNEQFF. The DNA of the CDR3 is TGTGCCAGCAGCAGACTCACTTCGTACAATGAGCAGTTCTTC. The full variable domain, in which reference TRBV13 and TRBJ2-1 provide the parts outside the CDR3, is AAGVIQSPRHLIKEKRETATLKCYPIPRHDTVYWYQQGPGQDPQFLISFYEKMQSDKGSIPDRFSAQQFSDYHSELNMSSLELGDSALYFCASSRLTSYNEQFFGPGTRLTVL.

The chain uses TRBV7-9 and TRBJ2-3, with 9 bases fitting TRBD1. The trim removed 4 bases at V and 6 bases at J, leaving 8 bases unmatched. The germline V gene has CDR1 SEHNR and CDR2 FQNEAQ (reference sequence). The CDR3 runs to 15 residues. The CDR3 loop reads CASSSGTGFLDTQYF. CDR3 bases: TGTGCCAGCAGCTCCGGGACAGGGTTTTTGGATACGCAGTATTTT.

This rearrangement joins TRBV6-5 to TRBJ2-7; 7 nucleotides agree with TRBD2. This CDR3 has 15 amino acids. Trimming took 7 bases from V and 0 from J; bases not matched to a gene: 9. From germline, CDR1 is MNHEY and CDR2 SVGAGI. The CDR3 reads CASTPGIAGSYEQYF. The CDR3 nucleotides are TGTGCCAGCACCCCCGGGATAGCGGGCTCCTACGAGCAGTACTTC.

This rearrangement joins TRBV6-5 to TRBJ2-3; 7 nucleotides agree with TRBD1. Germline CDR1 and CDR2: MNHEY and SVGAGI. Trimming took 7 bases from V and 2 from J; bases not matched to a gene: 9. This CDR3 spans 15 amino acids. This CDR3 is CASTGRGTYTDTQYF. CDR3 in DNA: TGTGCCAGCACGGGCAGGGGGACATACACAGATACGCAGTATTTT.

The rearrangement joins TRBV6-4 to TRBJ2-4, with 16 bases lining up with TRBD2. The length of the CDR3 is 19 residues. Losses at the gene ends were 3 bases for V and 7 bases for J; bases not matched to a gene: 12. Germline CDR1 reads MRHNA; CDR2 reads SNTAGT. CDR3 in DNA: TGTGCCAGCAGTGATCAACCGGGACTAGCGGGAGGGCCGATTAACATTCAGTACTTC. Translating it yields CASSDQPGLAGGPINIQYF.

The chain joins TRBV6-4 to TRBJ2-2, with D maybe TRBD1 (5 bases). The germline gives CDR1 MRHNA, CDR2 SNTAGT. Trimming took 5 bases from V and 7 from J, leaving 17 bases between them. This CDR3 region has 15 residues. The chain's CDR3 is CASSPQGRGDGELFF. CDR3 nucleotides: TGTGCCAGCAGTCCCCAGGGAAGGGGTGACGGGGAGCTGTTTTTT.

This clone came up a few times. The CDR3 sequence: CASSWQGATNEKLFF. The CDR3 DNA reads as TGTGCCAGCAGCTGGCAGGGGGCAACTAATGAAAAACTGTTTTTT. The chain has TRBV5-4 and TRBJ1-4, with 7 bases aligning to TRBD1. The germline V gene has CDR1 SGHNT and CDR2 YYREEE (reference sequence). The CDR3 is 15 amino acids. V was clipped by 3 bases and J by 0 bases; unmatched bases: 2.

The rearrangement uses TRBV9 and TRBJ2-1, with 13 bases aligning to TRBD2. Germline CDR1 is SGDLS and CDR2 is YYNGEE. The ends lost 0 bases at V and 0 bases at J; junction bases unmatched: 6. The CDR3 runs to 19 residues. In DNA, the CDR3 is TGTGCCAGCAGCGTAGATGTTGGGACTAGCGGGACCTCCTACAATGAGCAGTTCTTC. This codes for CASSVDVGTSGTSYNEQFF.

The chain carries TRBV30 and TRBJ2-3; weak D call: TRBD2 (5 bases). The CDR3 runs to 12 residues. Germline V gives CDR1 GTSNPN, CDR2 SVGIG (reference sequence). Trimming pared 2 bases from V and 3 bases from J, leaving 6 bases between. The CDR3 coding sequence is TGTGCCTGGAGTCGGGGAACAGATACGCAGTATTTT. Residues: CAWSRGTDTQYF.

This chain joins TRBV5-6 and TRBJ2-7; possibly TRBD1 for D (6 bases). The V end was cut by 2 bases, the J end by 11 bases, with 14 bases between. The V gene's germline CDR1 is SGHDT and CDR2 YYEEEE. This CDR3 is built from 12 residues. This CDR3 reads CASSFVLAGEYF. CDR3 nucleotide sequence: TGTGCCAGCAGCTTTGTGTTGGCAGGGGAGTACTTC.

The chain combines TRBV9 with TRBJ1-2, with 8 bases that match TRBD1. The V and J ends lost 3 bases and 2 bases, in that order; junction bases with no gene match: 12. This CDR3 contains 17 residues. The germline V gene has CDR1 SGDLS and CDR2 YYNGEE. The CDR3, as DNA: TGTGCCAGCAGCGCACCGACAGACAGGGGAAAGAACTATGGCTACACCTTC. Translating it yields CASSAPTDRGKNYGYTF.

The chain is built from TRBV9 and TRBJ2-3; TRBD2 aligns across 9 bases. The CDR3 is 15 amino acids. V was pared by 0 bases and J by 2 bases, with 1 base of the junction left unmatched. Germline V gives CDR1 SGDLS, CDR2 YYNGEE. The CDR3 DNA is TGTGCCAGCAGCGTAGCTAGCGGGATCACAGATACGCAGTATTTT. Translating it yields CASSVASGITDTQYF.

The V and J genes are TRBV27 and TRBJ1-1; D perhaps matches TRBD1 (6 bases). CDR1 and CDR2 from the germline V gene are MNHEY and SMNVEV (reference sequence). The CDR3 extends over 15 amino acids. Deletions cut 7 bases from V and 11 bases from J, with 26 bases between. CDR3 sequence (DNA): TGTGCCAGCATACCCCAGGGGCCGCATGGGAGTGGGGCTTTCTTT. Amino acids: CASIPQGPHGSGAFF.

The V call is TRBV7-9, the J call TRBJ2-7; TRBD2 matches at 7 bases. The V segment lost 4 bases and the J segment 7 bases; nucleotides outside the gene matches: 10. CDR1 and CDR2 from the germline V gene are SEHNR and FQNEAQ (reference sequence). The length of the CDR3 is 14 residues. The CDR3: CASSSPGLTWEQYF. The CDR3 region has the DNA TGTGCCAGCAGCTCTCCGGGACTAACCTGGGAGCAGTACTTC.

This clone appeared once. The genes are TRBV11-1 and TRBJ2-7; a possible D gene is TRBD1 (5 bases). V lost 7 bases and J lost 2, with 12 bases in between. CDR1 and CDR2 (germline): SGHAT, FQDESV (reference sequence). The CDR3 contains 13 residues. CDR3: CASTMGPAYEQYF. The CDR3 DNA reads TGTGCCAGCACCATGGGGCCTGCCTACGAGCAGTACTTC.

The rearrangement joins TRBV6-1 to TRBJ2-7, with TRBD1 matching 12 bases. The germline V gene encodes CDR1 MNHNS and CDR2 SASEGT. V was pared by 4 bases and J by 2 bases, with 3 bases of the junction left unmatched. The CDR3 covers 15 residues. As DNA, the CDR3 is TGTGCCAGCAGTGTCCGGGACAGGGGGCCCTACGAGCAGTACTTC. Protein product: CASSVRDRGPYEQYF.

This clone was seen just once. The J gene is TRBJ1-2, the V gene TRBV6-6; TRBD1 aligns across 12 bases. There are 14 residues in the CDR3. Germline CDR1 MNHNY, CDR2 SVGAGI (reference sequence). V lost 6 bases to trimming and J lost 7 bases; unmatched junction nucleotides: 6. The CDR3 region has the DNA TGTGCCAGCAGCCCGGGACAGGGGGCGCTTGGCTACACCTTC. Protein: CASSPGQGALGYTF.

This clone was recorded a few times. The chain joins TRBV4-2 to TRBJ1-6, with D perhaps TRBD1 (5 bases). The CDR3 runs 18 residues. Looked up from germline, CDR1 is LGHNA and CDR2 is YNFKEQ. V was pared by 0 bases and J by 8 bases, with 20 bases between. CDR3 in amino acids: CASSQDPSAGTRYSPLHF. As DNA, the CDR3 is TGTGCCAGCAGCCAAGACCCGTCAGCCGGGACTCGATATTCACCCCTCCACTTT.

The chain links TRBV18 to TRBJ2-7; tentative D call: TRBD2 (6 bases). This CDR3 is 15 amino acids long. The germline V gene encodes CDR1 KGHSH and CDR2 LQKENI. Trimming took 0 bases from V and 6 from J, leaving 15 bases between them. For the CDR3, the DNA is TGTGCCAGCTCACCACCGTCTAGCGCCTTGGTCGAGCAGTACTTC. Protein: CASSPPSSALVEQYF.

The chain joins TRBV6-1 to TRBJ2-7; the match to TRBD2 covers 7 bases. V shed 4 bases, J shed 6 bases, and the junction held 9 bases outside the gene matches. CDR1 MNHNS and CDR2 SASEGT come from the germline V gene. This CDR3 has 14 amino acids. This CDR3 is CASSAGTTRGEQYF. The CDR3 nucleotides are TGTGCCAGCAGTGCCGGGACTACCCGAGGCGAGCAGTACTTC.

The rearrangement links TRBV2 to TRBJ2-1; TRBD2 agrees at 9 bases. The length of the CDR3 is 15 residues. V was clipped by 1 base and J by 2 bases; unmatched bases: 0. CDR1 SNHLY and CDR2 FYNNEI come from the germline V gene. This chain's CDR3 is CASSEGLAAYNEQFF. CDR3 DNA: TGTGCCAGCAGTGAAGGACTAGCGGCCTACAATGAGCAGTTCTTC.

The J gene is TRBJ1-5, the V gene TRBV19; 9 nucleotides line up with TRBD1. The CDR3 consists of 15 residues. Losses at the gene ends were 5 bases for V and 6 bases for J; bases not matched to a gene: 8. CDR1 and CDR2 (germline): LNHDA, SQIVND (reference sequence). The CDR3 loop reads CASSAWGQGRQPQHF. In DNA, the CDR3 is TGTGCCAGTAGTGCCTGGGGACAGGGACGTCAGCCCCAGCATTTT.

V and J are TRBV6-1 and TRBJ2-6; D is uncertain. Per germline, CDR1 MNHNS and CDR2 SASEGT. V lost 4 bases and J 0 bases, leaving 4 bases between the germline ends. The CDR3 extends over 14 amino acids. The CDR3 region has the DNA TGTGCCAGCAGTGTCCGCTCTGGGGCCAACGTCCTGACTTTC. Amino acids: CASSVRSGANVLTF.

The chain is built from TRBV7-8 and TRBJ2-7; 9 bases map to TRBD2. This CDR3 region has 14 residues. V was clipped by 2 bases and J by 3 bases; unmatched bases: 2. Germline V gene data show CDR1 as SGHVS and CDR2 as FQNEAQ. The CDR3 region is CASSLSLAGYEQYF. DNA for the CDR3: TGTGCCAGCAGCTTATCACTAGCGGGCTACGAGCAGTACTTC.

The chain recombines TRBV11-2 with TRBJ2-7, with 11 bases that match TRBD2. CDR1 and CDR2 (germline): SGHAT, FQNNGV. The CDR3 sequence is 17 residues long. J gave up 7 bases and V 3 bases, and 14 bases lay outside the gene matches. CDR3 DNA: TGTGCCAGCAGCTTCCGACTAGCGGGGATGATAGGGGGGGAGCAGTACTTC. Translated: CASSFRLAGMIGGEQYF.

V gene TRBV30 combines with J gene TRBJ2-2, with 8 bases identical to TRBD1. The CDR3 has 17 residues. The V and J ends lost 2 bases and 9 bases, in that order; junction bases with no gene match: 17. Per germline, CDR1 GTSNPN and CDR2 SVGIG (reference sequence). CDR3 sequence (DNA): TGTGCCTGGAGTTTCGTCGGGACAGGTCGTCCCCTGCGGGAGCTGTTTTTT. The encoded protein is CAWSFVGTGRPLRELFF.

CDR3 sequence reads: CASTSGGYEQYF. CDR3 bases: TGTGCCAGCACGTCCGGGGGTTACGAGCAGTACTTC. This chain joins TRBV11-2 and TRBJ2-7, with D maybe TRBD2 (6 bases). CDR1 is SGHAT and CDR2 is FQNNGV in the germline V gene. This CDR3 is built from 12 residues. V was cut by 7 bases and J by 4 bases, with 11 bases left in between.

The V call is TRBV25-1, the J call TRBJ2-4; tentatively, D is TRBD2 (6 bases). The germline CDR1 and CDR2 sequences are MGHDK and SYGVNS. The V end was cut by 7 bases, the J end by 0 bases, with 10 bases between. The CDR3 covers 14 residues. The CDR3 nucleotides read TGTGCCAGCATGGGAGGCCAAGCCAAAAACATTCAGTACTTC. Its protein is CASMGGQAKNIQYF.

With regard to this clone: At one boundary the junction diverges from the germline segment, which might be a read error. J is TRBJ1-1 and V is TRBV29-1, with D tentatively TRBD1 (6 bases). The germline CDR1 and CDR2 sequences are SQVTM and ANQGSEA. This CDR3 has 10 amino acids. The CDR3 bases are TGCAGCGCTGAACAGGGTGAAGCTTTCTTT. It yields the protein CSAEQGEAFF.

This rearrangement joins TRBV5-6 to TRBJ1-2, with D possibly matching TRBD1 (6 bases). CDR3 size: 12 residues. Germline CDR1 reads SGHDT; CDR2 reads YYEEEE. Trimming left V 4 bases short and J 5 bases short, with 9 bases between. Here the CDR3 reads CASSPGTYGYTF. In DNA form, the CDR3 reads TGTGCCAGCAGCCCCGGGACATATGGCTACACCTTC.

The CDR3 bases are TGTGCCAGCAGCTTAGACCCAGGGGACCAGCCCCAGCATTTT. This gives the protein CASSLDPGDQPQHF. The chain combines TRBV7-2 with TRBJ1-5; D possibly corresponds to TRBD1 (6 bases). CDR3 length equals 14 residues. V lost 1 base and J 7 bases, leaving 11 bases between the germline ends. Germline V gene sequence: CDR1 SGHTA, CDR2 FQGNSA. Looking up the rest from reference TRBV7-2 and TRBJ1-5 gives the full variable domain: GAGVSQSPSNKVTEKGKDVELRCDPISGHTALYWYRQSLGQGLEFLIYFQGNSAPDKSGLPSDRFSAERTGGSVSTLTIQRTQQEDSAVYLCASSLDPGDQPQHFGDGTRLSIL.